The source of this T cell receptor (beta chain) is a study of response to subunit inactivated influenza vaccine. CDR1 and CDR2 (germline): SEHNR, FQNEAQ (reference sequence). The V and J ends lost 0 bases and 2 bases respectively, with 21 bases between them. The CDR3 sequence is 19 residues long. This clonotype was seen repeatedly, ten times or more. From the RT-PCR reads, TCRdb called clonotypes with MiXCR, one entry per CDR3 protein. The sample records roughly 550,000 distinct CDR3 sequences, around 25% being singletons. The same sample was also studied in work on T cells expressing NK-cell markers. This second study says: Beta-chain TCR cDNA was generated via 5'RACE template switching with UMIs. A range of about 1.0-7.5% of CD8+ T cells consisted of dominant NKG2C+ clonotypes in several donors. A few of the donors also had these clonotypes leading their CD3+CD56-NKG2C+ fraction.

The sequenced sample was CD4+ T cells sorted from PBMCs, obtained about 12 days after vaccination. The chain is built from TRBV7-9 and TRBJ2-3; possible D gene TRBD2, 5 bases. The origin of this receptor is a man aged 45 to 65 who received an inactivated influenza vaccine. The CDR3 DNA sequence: TGTGCCAGCAGCTTAGCCGGAGGCCTTCGAGGAACCTTCACAGATACGCAGTATTTT. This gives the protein CASSLAGGLRGTFTDTQYF. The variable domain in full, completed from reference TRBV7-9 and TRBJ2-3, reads DTGVSQNPRHKITKRGQNVTFRCDPISEHNRLYWYRQTLGQGPEFLTYFQNEAQLEKSRLLSDRFSAERPKGSFSTLEIQRTEQGDSAMYLCASSLAGGLRGTFTDTQYFGPGTRLTVL.